This TCR beta chain came from a study of OX40 agonist ivuxolimab in advanced cancers. Background on the study: Age averaged around 60 years (range about 20 to 80), and about 86% were male. Three patients showed partial responses: one hepatocellular carcinoma and two cutaneous melanoma cases.

Some clones are missing from TCRdb's copy, which holds only in-frame ones; the method was immunoSEQ multiplex PCR. The repertoire holds tens of thousands of clones, with almost 95% as singletons. Germline V lookup: CDR1 SGHVS, CDR2 FNYEAQ. The CDR3 spans 11 residues. The table lists this clone with a few counts. A read error may account for a junction end that differs from germline. The TCR was taken from an adult with an advanced solid tumor such as melanoma, head and neck, liver or kidney cancer. The chain couples TRBV7-6 to TRBJ2-2; D is unresolved. This specimen consisted of CD4+ or CD8+ T cells sorted from blood, obtained in a trial of the OX40 agonist ivuxolimab. The CDR3 coding sequence is TGTGCCAGCGGCTTAGGCGGGGAGCTGTTTTTT. Residues: CASGLGGELFF. The variable domain in full, with the rest retrieved from reference TRBV7-6 and TRBJ2-2, is GAGVSQSPRYKVTKRGQDVALRCDPISGHVSLYWYRQALGQGPEFLTYFNYEAQQDKSGLPNDRFSAERPEGSISTLTIQRTEQRDSAMYRCASGLGGELFFGEGSRLTVL.